This record looks at one TCR beta chain sequence and its context. Via MiXCR, TCRdb re-called the reads, giving one row per CDR3 protein. The data contain fewer than 550,000 distinct CDR3 sequences, roughly 12% of them singletons. This specimen comes from a study of T cell repertoires in cytomegalovirus infection. Study-wide background: Based on public TCR beta signatures, there were indications of CMV infection and of a matching HLA type.

CDR1 is MNHNY, CDR2 SVGAGI, per germline (reference sequence). The CDR3 length is 14 residues. V lost 4 bases and J lost 2, with 9 bases in between. This TCR was recovered from a human donor in good health (CMV status not recorded). Some clones in this sample may be carry-over from other donors' samples. The V and J genes are TRBV6-6 and TRBJ2-4; D call uncertain. The specimen was PBMCs. The CDR3 sequence: CASSFQVTKNIQYF. In DNA, the CDR3 is TGTGCCAGCAGTTTTCAAGTCACCAAAAACATTCAGTACTTC.